The 2 T cell receptor beta chains presented below share a single source sample, sequenced in a study of control samples from healthy donors and cancer patients. TCRdb's table, derived via immunoSEQ multiplex PCR, lists solely in-frame clones and lacks some. This table holds approximately 94,000 clones, roughly nine tenths found once. Sequencing was performed on blood. Every receptor here comes from a woman aged 45 to 65 in good health.

V and J are TRBV4-2 and TRBJ2-3, with 10 nucleotides matching TRBD2. The CDR3 covers 17 residues. Germline loops: CDR1 LGHNA, CDR2 YNFKEQ. V was clipped by 3 bases and J by 2 bases; unmatched bases: 8. The CDR3 nucleotides read TGTGCCAGCAGCCAGTCTACTAGCGGGACATACACAGATACGCAGTATTTT. The encoded protein is CASSQSTSGTYTDTQYF.

This clone was recorded a few times. The V and J genes are TRBV7-6 and TRBJ2-2, with 11 positions matching TRBD2. V was pared by 5 bases and J by 4 bases, with 6 bases of the junction left unmatched. The CDR3 length is 16 residues. Germline V gene lookup returns CDR1 SGHVS and CDR2 FNYEAQ. CDR3 bases: TGTGCCAGCAGCCACGGACTAGCGGGTCTCACCGGGGAGCTGTTTTTT. This sequence encodes CASSHGLAGLTGELFF.